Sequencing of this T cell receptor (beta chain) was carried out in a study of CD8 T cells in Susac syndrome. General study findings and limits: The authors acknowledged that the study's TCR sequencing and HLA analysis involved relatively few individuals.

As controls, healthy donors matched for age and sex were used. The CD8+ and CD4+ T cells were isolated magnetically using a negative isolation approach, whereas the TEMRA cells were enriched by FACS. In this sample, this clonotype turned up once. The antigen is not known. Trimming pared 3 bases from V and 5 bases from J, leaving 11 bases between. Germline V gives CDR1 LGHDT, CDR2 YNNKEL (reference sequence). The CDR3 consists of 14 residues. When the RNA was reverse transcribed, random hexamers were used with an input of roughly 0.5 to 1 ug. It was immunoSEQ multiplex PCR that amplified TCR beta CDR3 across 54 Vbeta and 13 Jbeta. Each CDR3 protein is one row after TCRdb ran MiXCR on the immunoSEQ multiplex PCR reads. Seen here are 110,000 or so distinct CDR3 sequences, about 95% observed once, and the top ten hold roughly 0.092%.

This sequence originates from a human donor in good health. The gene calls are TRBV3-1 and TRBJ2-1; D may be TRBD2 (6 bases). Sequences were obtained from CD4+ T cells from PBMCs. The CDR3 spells CASSHPGADNEQFF. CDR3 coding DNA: TGTGCCAGCAGCCATCCGGGAGCGGACAATGAGCAGTTCTTC.